The 7 T cell receptor beta chains given below trace back to one sample, sequenced in a study of cytomegalovirus exposure and HLA in healthy donors (dated by TCRdb to 2016 to 2017). Receptor amplification or capture employed the immunoSEQ multiplex PCR assay. A mixture of 60 forward primers for TCR Vbeta segments and 13 reverse primers for TCR Jbeta segments was used in the multiplex PCR. TCRdb re-hosts the immuneACCESS table, in-frame sequences only. Its copies lack some clones; in the studies checked, an unresolved V gene accounts for under half of them, and the cause for the rest is not known. Counted in this sample were about 170,000 clones; around 80% of them appeared once. Of the sample, approximately 0.76% falls within the top ten clones. Sequencing used PBMCs. The receptor source for this set is a female donor in good health and CMV-seronegative.

The rearrangement links TRBV19 to TRBJ2-1, with D uncertain. This CDR3 region has 15 residues. V was clipped by 5 bases and J by 2 bases, with 13 bases between them. The germline CDR1 and CDR2 sequences are LNHDA and SQIVND (reference sequence). The CDR3 sequence: CASSLSTSPYNEQFF. Here the CDR3 DNA reads TGTGCCAGTAGTCTTTCGACATCCCCCTACAATGAGCAGTTCTTC. The full variable domain, with the rest looked up from reference TRBV19 and TRBJ2-1, is DGGITQSPKYLFRKEGQNVTLSCEQNLNHDAMYWYRQDPGQGLRLIYYSQIVNDFQKGDIAEGYSVSREKKESFPLTVTSAQKNPTAFYLCASSLSTSPYNEQFFGPGTRLTVL.

This chain connects TRBV13 to TRBJ1-5; tentatively, D is TRBD1 (6 bases). The CDR3 spans 17 residues. Looked up from germline, CDR1 is PRHDT and CDR2 is FYEKMQ (reference sequence). With 3 bases removed from V and 4 bases from J, the gap between germline ends came to 19 bases. This chain's CDR3 is CASSFWGHCLKNQPQHF. Written as DNA, the CDR3 is TGTGCCAGCAGCTTCTGGGGACACTGCCTGAAGAATCAGCCCCAGCATTTT.

This clone was seen only once. The rearrangement links TRBV30 to TRBJ1-1, with D tentatively TRBD1 (5 bases). Germline CDR1 GTSNPN, CDR2 SVGIG (reference sequence). V shed 6 bases and J shed 11 bases, with 22 bases lying between them. CDR3 length equals 13 residues. CDR3 nucleotide sequence: TGTGCCTGCGGGGGGAGTGGACCAGCTTTGGCTTTCTTT. This translates into CACGGSGPALAFF.

The V call is TRBV4-1, the J call TRBJ1-4, with D possibly matching TRBD1 (6 bases). This CDR3 region has 15 residues. The V end lost 4 bases, the J end lost 5 bases, and 14 bases lay between the germline ends. Per germline, CDR1 MGHRA and CDR2 YSYEKL. The CDR3 sequence: CASSPQQGRNEKLFF. Here the CDR3 DNA reads TGCGCCAGCAGCCCTCAACAGGGAAGGAATGAAAAACTGTTTTTT.

The chain recombines TRBV7-9 with TRBJ1-2; no clear D gene. V gave up 3 bases and J gave up 8 bases, with 13 bases separating them. Germline CDR1 SEHNR, CDR2 FQNEAQ (reference sequence). This CDR3 contains 13 residues. This CDR3 reads CASSLGGRWGYTF. The CDR3 DNA reads TGTGCCAGCAGCTTGGGAGGCCGCTGGGGCTACACCTTC. Supplemented by reference TRBV7-9 and TRBJ1-2, the full variable domain reads DTGVSQNPRHKITKRGQNVTFRCDPISEHNRLYWYRQTLGQGPEFLTYFQNEAQLEKSRLLSDRFSAERPKGSFSTLEIQRTEQGDSAMYLCASSLGGRWGYTFGSGTRLTVV.

The chain is built from TRBV6-5 and TRBJ2-3, with 9 nucleotides matching TRBD2. Per germline, CDR1 MNHEY and CDR2 SVGAGI. Trimming took 4 bases from V and 2 from J; bases not matched to a gene: 4. The CDR3 length is 15 residues. Here the CDR3 reads CASSLAGEITDTQYF. CDR3 nucleotides: TGTGCCAGCAGTTTAGCGGGGGAAATCACAGATACGCAGTATTTT.

The chain joins TRBV19 to TRBJ2-1, with a possible D match to TRBD2 (5 bases). CDR1 LNHDA and CDR2 SQIVND come from the germline V gene (reference sequence). The CDR3 sequence is 14 residues long. V was clipped by 7 bases and J by 0 bases, with 10 bases between them. Here the CDR3 reads CASTPGSSYNEQFF. In DNA form, the CDR3 reads TGTGCCAGTACCCCGGGGAGCTCCTACAATGAGCAGTTCTTC.